This TCR beta chain was found in a study of monozygotic twins with inflammatory bowel disease. TCRdb reprocessed the 5' RACE reads; each CDR3 protein has one entry and no DNA is given. The data include fewer than 550,000 distinct CDR3 sequences; the top ten clones carry about 2.6%. The CDR3 loop spans 13 amino acids. The germline gives CDR1 KGHDR, CDR2 SFDVKD. This receptor was identified in a human donor with ulcerative colitis or Crohn's disease, or a healthy co-twin of an affected twin (not recorded which). V usage is TRBV24-1 and J usage is TRBJ2-4; TCRdb lists TRBD2, though no DNA is available to test this call. The source material was blood. The CDR3 here is CATSDPSGLGQYF.